The T cell receptor beta chain described here comes from a study of blood T cell repertoires in COVID-19 (TCRdb year 2020). Looking at the study overall: The collaborator samples originated in the United States, Italy and Spain and spanned the acute and convalescent phases of COVID-19. The material from the prospective study consisted of cDNA or gDNA derived from T cells, B-cell-depleted T cells, or PBMCs. The dataset comprised deeply sampled blood TCRbeta repertoires from subjects exposed to, actively infected with, or recovered from COVID-19. The repertoires were released in a freely available public database intended as a resource for research on the immune response to SARS-CoV-2. The samples were drawn from the first 160 participants of the ongoing ImmuneRACE study and from 950 to 1,500 subjects provided by 6 global collaborators. The sample metadata nearly always contained a de-identified subject ID, COVID-19 status, age in years and sex. Where available, HLA class I and class II types were taken from metadata supplied by the sample provider and were not determined by assay-based typing. On the study overall, not on this receptor specifically: The quantity of clinical and demographic metadata differed by source and by participant and was supplied without curation.

TCRbeta CDR3 regions were amplified from genomic DNA using the immunoSEQ Assay, a bias-controlled multiplex PCR. The paper's data handling went like this. The number of nucleated cells in each sample was estimated by amplification of reference gene primers within the assay. Sequence reads were collapsed and filtered to measure the absolute abundance of every unique TCRbeta CDR3 rearrangement. For each sample, productive Simpson clonality was calculated as the square root of Simpson's diversity index over productive rearrangements. TCRdb carries this immuneACCESS record with in-frame sequences only. Its versions omit some clonotypes, under half of them owing to an unresolved V gene in the studies checked, with the rest unexplained. From that table come the V and J calls and clone size; the DNA was used to work out D and trimming. For this sample the table gives roughly 170,000 clones, of which around four fifths were detected only once. Clones ranked in the top ten supply approximately 4% of the sample.

Details on this clone: Its cognate antigen has yet to be identified. No qualities accompany the bases; no much larger clone lies one base away.

Participants in the prospective study were enrolled through a virtual design, were aged 18 to 89 years, and lived in 24 United States geographic areas. To assign participants to cohorts, the prospective study relied on clinical history that participants themselves reported in a screening survey and a study questionnaire. In the prospective study, whole blood, serum and a nasopharyngeal or oropharyngeal swab were collected from each participant by mobile phlebotomists. Prospective study participants could optionally give additional blood draws and questionnaires over an approximately two-month period. Before DNA extraction, blood samples from the prospective study were shipped at room temperature or frozen. Deletion took 0 bases off V and 3 bases off J, with a span of 6 bases between the germline ends. The CDR3 contains 15 residues, cysteine and phenylalanine counted. Only CDR3 DNA is held: 45 bases, read in frame from base 1. From a lookup of the germline V gene (reference sequence), CDR1 and CDR2 are LGHDT and YNNKEL.

Sequences were obtained from PBMCs or T cells enriched from blood (not recorded which). This receptor was taken from a woman aged 50 to 60 in a cohort exposed to, infected with or recovered from COVID-19 (not recorded which). This chain joins TRBV3-1 (or the pseudogene TRBV3-2) to TRBJ2-6; a tentative D match to TRBD1 spans 5 bases. The CDR3 corresponds to CASSQDRVGANVLTF. The DNA sequence is TGTGCCAGCAGCCAAGACAGGGTTGGGGCCAACGTCCTGACTTTC.